Listed below are T cell receptor beta chains from one sample, sequenced in a study of early T cells in non-severe SARS-CoV-2 infection. In TCRdb, the 5' RACE reads were re-called with MiXCR into one record per CDR3 protein. This sample has some 73,000 distinct CDR3 sequences, with 10% to 15% found just once. Material for sequencing was whole blood. These receptors all come from an adult who was a healthcare worker with PCR-confirmed SARS-CoV-2 infection or an uninfected control (not recorded which). The conserved cysteine and the conserved F or W are not part of the CDR3 here.

TRBJ2-4 TRBV12-3/TRBV12-4 ASSWERELQY
TRBJ2-7 TRBV29-1 SVTFAGTHEQY
TRBJ2-1 TRBV18 ASSGAGGEDIEQF
TRBJ1-1 TRBV7-9 ASSLGHGTEAF
TRBJ2-3 TRBV7-6 ASSPEPELSPRHTQY
TRBJ2-2 TRBV11-2 ASSSTGLAATGELF
TRBJ2-1 TRBV4-1 ASSQDLVGEQF
TRBJ2-2 TRBV9 ASSVGGGPNTGELF
TRBJ1-1 TRBV21-1 ASSFETENTEAF
TRBJ2-4 TRBV6-5 ASSWGQGVVNIQY
TRBJ2-2 TRBV6-1 ASSERRDTGELF
TRBJ2-1 TRBV13 ASSFTPSGRGEQF
TRBJ1-2 TRBV3-1 ASSHRGGEGGYT
TRBJ1-1 TRBV6-6 ASSYSKPYNTEAF
TRBJ1-6 TRBV27 ASSLRQGGPPLH
TRBJ2-1 TRBV5-1 ASSFSAGNNEQF
TRBJ1-1 TRBV29-1 SALDRATEAF
TRBJ2-3 TRBV7-9 ASSLGVGERSTDTQY
TRBJ2-7 TRBV20-1 SAWTSGRDYEQY
TRBJ1-3 TRBV24-1 ATSDPLKGSGNTIY
TRBJ2-7 TRBV2 ASSARSVHEQY
TRBJ2-7 TRBV19 ASNPGLADHEQY
TRBJ2-2 TRBV5-5 ASSPIGPGELF
TRBJ1-2 TRBV20-1 SAPPQGTGYT
TRBJ2-1 TRBV4-2 ASSQGQGPYNEQF
TRBJ2-5 TRBV27 ASLRHAAIQY
TRBJ2-7 TRBV27 ASSLTGTSGSRSYEQY
TRBJ2-1 TRBV18 ASSLSLAGVLQGDNEQF
TRBJ2-7 TRBV2 ATRTGRTYEQY
TRBJ1-1 TRBV29-1 SVPGLGTEAF
TRBJ2-2 TRBV7-9 ASSLGTGELF
TRBJ2-3 TRBV28 ASSFGSEGTDTQY
TRBJ2-3 TRBV5-4 ASSLISTDTQY